This is a list of T cell receptor beta chains from one sample in a study of read filtering for tumor transcriptome and immune sequencing. MiXCR, applied by TCRdb to the reads, yields one record per CDR3 protein. The repertoire holds roughly 130,000 distinct CDR3 sequences, 10% to 15% seen once, with 9.5% to 12% in the top ten. Sequencing used a population of CD138-negative cells sorted from bone marrow. Receptors were obtained from a donor aged 40 or over with multiple myeloma. The CDR3 runs from the conserved cysteine through the conserved F or W. A D gene is named only where the DNA matches it firmly. Clone size is shown for a subset of rows, as once, few, many or a class of expanded clone.

>TRBJ2-1|TRBV11-2|many|-|12
TGTGCCAGCAGCTTAATCGGGGATGAGCAGTTCTTC
CASSLIGDEQFF
>TRBJ2-1|TRBV11-1|many|TRBD2|16
TGTGCCAGCAGCTTAGCCCTAGCGGGAGCTTACAATGAGCAGTTCTTC
CASSLALAGAYNEQFF
>TRBJ2-1|TRBV29-1|many|-|16
TGCAGCGTACAGGGATCGGCGGCGGGAGTCGGCAATGAGCAGTTCTTC
CSVQGSAAGVGNEQFF
>TRBJ2-2|TRBV5-1|many|-|13
TGCGCCAGCAGCCCTCAGGGTACCGGGGAGCTGTTTTTT
CASSPQGTGELFF
>TRBJ2-2|TRBV6-1|many|TRBD1|14
TGTGCCACCGACGACAGGGGGAACACCGGGGAGCTGTTTTTT
CATDDRGNTGELFF
>TRBJ2-1|TRBV29-1|many|-|14
TGCAGCGTTGTTCGGGGACTGGGCTACAATGAGCAGTTCTTC
CSVVRGLGYNEQFF
>TRBJ1-5|TRBV5-1|-|TRBD1|15
TGCGCCAGCAGCTTGGAAGGGACAGGGGATCAGCCCCAGCATTTT
CASSLEGTGDQPQHF
>TRBJ2-7|TRBV30|many|TRBD2|15
TGTGCCTGGAGTGGGGGGACTAGCGGTGAGAACGAGCAGTACTTC
CAWSGGTSGENEQYF
>TRBJ2-2|TRBV5-1|many|TRBD1|14
TGCGCCAGCAGGCCGGACAGGGCTTCCGGGGAGCTGTTTTTT
CASRPDRASGELFF
>TRBJ2-7|TRBV6-5|many|-|15
TGTGCCAGCAGTCACCGAGGACAGCACCCCTACGAGCAGTACTTC
CASSHRGQHPYEQYF
>TRBJ2-7|TRBV20-1|many|-|12
TGCAGTGCTAGAGTTCGCCCCTACGAGCAGTACTTC
CSARVRPYEQYF
>TRBJ2-1|TRBV24-1|many|TRBD2|20
TGTGCCACCAGTGATTTTTTCATAACGAGGAGAGCGGGGGGGGGCAATGAGCAGTTCTTC
CATSDFFITRRAGGGNEQFF
>TRBJ2-1|TRBV5-1|many|-|15
TGCGCCAGCAGCCTCGCTGGAACGGGCGTCAATGAGCAGTTCTTC
CASSLAGTGVNEQFF
>TRBJ2-7|TRBV30|many|TRBD2|13
TGTGCCTGGAACCTAGCGGGAGGAGTTGAGCAGTACTTC
CAWNLAGGVEQYF
>TRBJ2-1|TRBV20-1|many|TRBD2|18
TGCAGTGCTGACCTCAAGGCTAGCGGGAGATCGTCCTACAATGAGCAGTTCTTC
CSADLKASGRSSYNEQFF
>TRBJ1-3|TRBV29-1|-|-|14
TGCAGCGTTGAGTTGGTGAACTCTGGAAACACCATATATTTT
CSVELVNSGNTIYF
>TRBJ2-3|TRBV10-3|few|TRBD2|19
TGTGCCATCAGCGAGCGGGGAAGGACTAGCGGATCGAGCACAGATACGCAGTATTTT
CAISERGRTSGSSTDTQYF
>TRBJ2-1|TRBV20-1|-|-|13
TGCAGTTCTAGGAGGGGACTGTCGAATGAGCAGTTCTTC
CSSRRGLSNEQFF